The 18 T cell receptor beta chains given below trace back to one sample, sequenced in a study of T-cell reconstitution after alpha-beta-depleted transplantation in children. The library targeted TCRbeta and was prepared with unique molecular identifiers. MiXCR, run by TCRdb on the PCR reads, gives a single entry per CDR3 protein. This table has hundreds of thousands of distinct CDR3 sequences, under 15% appearing once. Here the sequenced sample was PBMCs, mostly from graft donor cells, taken 360 days after TCRalphabeta/CD19-depleted stem cell transplant. These receptor sequences come from a male patient aged 10 to 17 who had a stem cell transplant for acute myeloid leukemia, so the T cells may come from the graft donor.

This rearrangement joins TRBV7-9 to TRBJ1-5; 9 positions agree with TRBD1. Germline V lookup: CDR1 SEHNR, CDR2 FQNEAQ (reference sequence). The CDR3 loop spans 13 amino acids. V was pared by 5 bases and J by 6 bases, with 2 bases of the junction left unmatched. The CDR3 is CASSGQGPQPQHF. Written as DNA, the CDR3 is TGTGCCAGCAGCGGACAGGGGCCTCAGCCCCAGCATTTT.

This clonotype came up many times. This chain's CDR3 is CASRQGVSTDTQYF. The CDR3 nucleotides are TGTGCCAGCAGACAGGGAGTGAGCACAGATACGCAGTATTTT. The rearrangement uses TRBV9 and TRBJ2-3; D possibly corresponds to TRBD1 (6 bases). Trimming took 5 bases from V and 0 from J, leaving 10 bases between them. Germline V gives CDR1 SGDLS, CDR2 YYNGEE. CDR3 length: 14 amino acids.

The chain employs TRBV18 and TRBJ1-5; tentative D call: TRBD1 (6 bases). V was pared by 2 bases and J by 0 bases, with 14 bases between. Germline CDR1 is KGHSH and CDR2 is LQKENI. The CDR3 sequence is 17 residues long. CDR3 residues: CASSPSFGQSSNQPQHF. Written as DNA, the CDR3 is TGTGCCAGCTCACCAAGTTTCGGACAGTCTAGCAATCAGCCCCAGCATTTT.

The rearrangement links TRBV6-6 to TRBJ2-3; no reliable D call. The CDR3 length is 12 residues. Trimming removed 6 bases from V and 8 bases from J, with 12 bases in between. Germline values: CDR1 MNHNY, CDR2 SVGAGI (reference sequence). The CDR3 region has the DNA TGTGCCAGCAGCCAGTTATGGGGTACGCAGTATTTT. It yields the protein CASSQLWGTQYF.

V gene TRBV7-6 combines with J gene TRBJ2-5, with D perhaps TRBD1 (5 bases). CDR3 length: 16 amino acids. Looked up from germline, CDR1 is SGHVS and CDR2 is FNYEAQ. Between the trimmed V and J ends, which lost 0 bases and 5 bases, there was a span of 16 bases. The CDR3 region has the DNA TGTGCCAGCAGCTTAGCCTATCCAGGGCCCAGGGAGACCCAGTACTTC. Its translation: CASSLAYPGPRETQYF. Full variable domain (remainder filled in from reference TRBV7-6 and TRBJ2-5): GAGVSQSPRYKVTKRGQDVALRCDPISGHVSLYWYRQALGQGPEFLTYFNYEAQQDKSGLPNDRFSAERPEGSISTLTIQRTEQRDSAMYRCASSLAYPGPRETQYFGPGTRLLVL.

This clonotype was picked up a small number of times. The gene calls are TRBV4-2 and TRBJ2-1; no reliable D call. The CDR3 contains 13 residues. Deletions cut 2 bases from V and 7 bases from J, with 9 bases between. Germline loops: CDR1 LGHNA, CDR2 YNFKEQ. CDR3 coding DNA: TGTGCCAGCAGCCAAAGGGCAGCAAATGAGCAGTTCTTC. It is translated as CASSQRAANEQFF.

The chain couples TRBV6-1 to TRBJ1-3; D ambiguous. The germline V and J ends were trimmed by 10 bases and 5 bases, with 15 bases remaining between them. From germline, CDR1 is MNHNS and CDR2 SASEGT. The CDR3 loop spans 13 amino acids. The CDR3 DNA reads as TGTGCCACTCACCGCGGCCACAGAAACACCATATATTTT. This codes for CATHRGHRNTIYF.

This clonotype was seen only a few times. V and J are TRBV28 and TRBJ2-2; D uncertain. Trimming took off 6 bases at V and 4 bases at J, with 18 bases between the two ends. The CDR3 spans 16 residues. CDR1 is MDHEN and CDR2 is SYDVKM in the germline V gene. CDR3 sequence reads: CASSPLLTGPTGELFF. The CDR3 coding sequence is TGTGCCAGCAGCCCCTTACTGACTGGACCCACCGGGGAGCTGTTTTTT. Drawing the rest from reference TRBV28 and TRBJ2-2, the complete variable domain is DVKVTQSSRYLVKRTGEKVFLECVQDMDHENMFWYRQDPGLGLRLIYFSYDVKMKEKGDIPEGYSVSREKKERFSLILESASTNQTSMYLCASSPLLTGPTGELFFGEGSRLTVL.

Concerning this clonotype itself: An end of the junction differs from the germline gene, which may be a read error. The V call is TRBV20-1, the J call TRBJ2-2; TRBD2 agrees at 13 bases. The CDR3 consists of 18 residues. The V gene's germline CDR1 is DFQATT and CDR2 SNEGSKA (reference sequence). The CDR3 protein is CSARGTSGRIGGTGELLF. As DNA, the CDR3 is TGCAGTGCTAGAGGGACTAGCGGGAGAATAGGGGGGACCGGGGAGCTGCTTTTT.

J is TRBJ2-5 and V is TRBV5-1; 9 bases agree with TRBD2. The V segment lost 4 bases and the J segment 4 bases; nucleotides outside the gene matches: 2. Germline assignment: CDR1 SGHRS and CDR2 YFSETQ. The CDR3 spans 13 residues. Here the CDR3 DNA reads TGCGCCAGCAGCGGCGGGAGGGCAGAGACCCAGTACTTC. Translation: CASSGGRAETQYF.

This clonotype was recorded a few times. The chain couples TRBV20-1 to TRBJ2-4; 10 positions match TRBD2. Losses at the gene ends were 0 bases for V and 7 bases for J; bases not matched to a gene: 9. CDR3 length: 16 amino acids. The germline V gene encodes CDR1 DFQATT and CDR2 SNEGSKA (reference sequence). The CDR3 region is CSAREPASGRANIQYF. The CDR3 coding sequence is TGCAGTGCTAGAGAGCCGGCCAGCGGGAGGGCCAACATTCAGTACTTC.

V usage is TRBV29-1 and J usage is TRBJ2-3; TRBD2 matches at 7 bases. Germline CDR1 and CDR2: SQVTM and ANQGSEA. The CDR3 totals 15 residues. The V segment lost 4 bases and the J segment 2 bases; nucleotides outside the gene matches: 9. The CDR3 reads CSVVPSGRLTDTQYF. Written as DNA, the CDR3 is TGCAGCGTTGTCCCTAGCGGTCGCCTCACAGATACGCAGTATTTT.

The sample holds a few counts of this clonotype. The CDR3 DNA follows: TGTGCCAGCAGCAAAAAGGGGAGGCGGGTACTAGCCAAAAACATTCAGTACTTC. Its protein product is CASSKKGRRVLAKNIQYF. The chain has TRBV21-1 and TRBJ2-4; no DNA check was done on the table's D call, TRBD2. TRBV21-1 is recorded as a pseudogene. The CDR3 runs to 18 residues.

Regarding this clonotype: An end of the junction does not agree with germline; a read error may underlie this. V is TRBV7-7 and J is TRBJ2-7, with 10 positions matching TRBD1. Germline V lookup: CDR1 SSHAT, CDR2 FNYEAQ (reference sequence). CDR3 size: 14 residues. The CDR3 DNA reads TGTGCTAGCAGCTTACGACAGGGGGCCCACGAGCAGTACTTC. It specifies CASSLRQGAHEQYF.

This clonotype was seen a few times. For the CDR3, the DNA is TGCGCCAGCAGCCCAAAAGGGGCCGGGGCTAACTATGGCTACACCTTC. Translated: CASSPKGAGANYGYTF. The V and J genes are TRBV4-3 and TRBJ1-2; D might be TRBD1 (5 bases). Between the trimmed V and J ends, which lost 4 bases and 0 bases, there was a span of 15 bases. The CDR3 spans 16 residues. The germline CDR1 and CDR2 sequences are LGHNA and YSLEER.

This clonotype appeared many times. The chain carries TRBV5-4 and TRBJ1-3; no clear D gene. The CDR3 length is 14 residues. Germline CDR1 and CDR2: SGHNT and YYREEE (reference sequence). Trimming pared 0 bases from V and 4 bases from J, leaving 8 bases between. The CDR3: CASSLGVAGNTIYF. CDR3 nucleotide sequence: TGTGCCAGCAGCTTGGGGGTAGCCGGAAACACCATATATTTT.

This chain connects TRBV10-2 to TRBJ2-7; 9 bases are shared with TRBD2. The CDR3 sequence is 19 residues long. The V segment lost 4 bases and the J segment 0 bases; nucleotides outside the gene matches: 16. CDR1 is WSHSY, CDR2 SAAADI, per germline. CDR3 in amino acids: CASSAHVPLAGTYSYEQYF. The DNA of the CDR3 is TGCGCCAGCAGTGCGCACGTACCCCTAGCGGGGACCTACTCCTACGAGCAGTACTTC.

V usage is TRBV4-2 and J usage is TRBJ2-4; D may be TRBD1 or TRBD2 (5 bases each). Germline CDR1 is LGHNA and CDR2 is YNFKEQ. CDR3 size: 17 residues. The germline V and J ends were trimmed by 4 bases and 1 base, with 17 bases remaining between them. The CDR3 is CASSPIGDPAAKNIQYF. The CDR3 DNA reads TGTGCCAGCAGCCCAATAGGGGACCCGGCTGCCAAAAACATTCAGTACTTC.